One sample yielded the 2 T cell receptor beta chains listed below, sequenced in a study of cytomegalovirus exposure and HLA in healthy donors. Both 60 Vbeta primers and 13 Jbeta primers went into the PCR. Method: immunoSEQ multiplex PCR; TCRdb's copy keeps in-frame clones and lacks some. The sample consists of some 130,000 clones, roughly 75% of them appearing once. Material: PBMCs. These receptor sequences come from a man aged 25 to 40 in good health.

V is TRBV7-2 and J is TRBJ2-1; D perhaps matches TRBD2 (6 bases). Trimming cost V 0 bases and J 8 bases, with 14 bases left between them. The CDR3 runs to 15 residues. Per the germline V gene, CDR1 is SGHTA and CDR2 is FQGNSA. CDR3: CASSLAGTQPHEQFF. In nucleotides, the CDR3 is TGTGCCAGCAGCTTAGCGGGGACTCAGCCCCATGAGCAGTTCTTC.

The J gene is TRBJ1-3, the V gene TRBV10-3; D is unresolved. CDR1 and CDR2 (germline): ENHRY, SYGVKD. The CDR3 runs to 16 residues. With 1 base removed from V and 0 bases from J, the gap between germline ends came to 10 bases. CDR3 residues: CAISEYGVTSGNTIYF. Here the CDR3 DNA reads TGTGCCATCAGTGAGTACGGGGTAACCTCTGGAAACACCATATATTTT.